This T cell receptor (beta chain) was sequenced during a study of monozygotic twins with inflammatory bowel disease. Regarding the study as a whole: IBD patients shared fewer clonotypes with others than healthy twins, especially with disease activity.

Whole blood, unsorted for T cells, was the source of total RNA. Concerning this clonotype itself: Its target is unknown.

Germline V gene data show CDR1 as MGHRA and CDR2 as YSYEKL. The CDR3 totals 17 residues. Researchers ran eight separate cDNA reactions for each sample. Each UMI harboured a 6-nucleotide sample barcode and was appended via template switching. TCRdb reanalyzed the 5' RACE reads, giving one entry per CDR3 protein sequence and no DNA. The clone table shows approximately 330,000 distinct CDR3 sequences, with the ten largest holding over 2%. The rearrangement joins TRBV4-1 to TRBJ1-5. Sequencing was performed on blood. The sequence derives from a human donor with ulcerative colitis or Crohn's disease, or a healthy co-twin of an affected twin (not recorded which). The CDR3: CASSQDGSGGLHQPQHF.